This TCR beta chain was found in a study of cytomegalovirus exposure and HLA in healthy donors. This clone was picked up a small number of times. Its specificity is not known. Study-level points and caveats: For cytomegalovirus status, the classifier reportedly gave diagnoses with high specificity and sensitivity. A later analysis showed TCR association rates differing by HLA locus, peaking at DRB1 and lowest at HLA-C.

PCR used 60 Vbeta primers and 13 Jbeta primers. Profiling relied on immunoSEQ multiplex PCR, and the TCRdb table lists in-frame clones only, not all of them. Here the sample spans 200,000 to 250,000 clones, approximately 83% being singletons. V lost 0 bases and J lost 6, with 8 bases in between. CDR1 is MRHNA, CDR2 SNTAGT, per germline. The CDR3 length is 13 residues. The sequenced material came from PBMCs. The chain combines TRBV6-4 with TRBJ1-1; no clear D gene. The receptor comes from a boy aged 2-9 years in good health and CMV-seronegative. CDR3 in amino acids: CASSDSPSAEAFF. In DNA form, the CDR3 reads TGTGCCAGCAGTGACTCTCCCAGCGCTGAAGCTTTCTTT.